A single sample is the source of the 20 T cell receptor beta chains below, sequenced in a study of blood T cell repertoires in COVID-19. Clones were sequenced by immunoSEQ multiplex PCR, and TCRdb holds only the in-frame ones, with some missing. The data contain some 200,000 clones, around 81% of them singletons. Sequencing used peripheral blood. These TCRs come from a human donor in a cohort sampled during active COVID-19.

The V gene is TRBV11-3, the J gene TRBJ2-2; tentatively, D is TRBD2 (6 bases). CDR1 is SGHNT and CDR2 is YENEEA in the germline V gene. The CDR3 runs 16 residues. The V end lost 3 bases, the J end lost 6 bases, and 17 bases lay between the germline ends. CDR3 DNA: TGTGCCAGCAGCTTCCACCCCCATAGCGGATCCGGGGAGCTGTTTTTT. Protein product: CASSFHPHSGSGELFF.

Only a few counts were recorded for this clone. The chain has TRBV3-1 (or the pseudogene TRBV3-2) and TRBJ2-1; TRBD2 aligns across 11 bases. Germline V gives CDR1 LGHDT, CDR2 YNNKEL (reference sequence). CDR3 length equals 15 residues. V dropped 3 bases and J dropped 9; count of bases not matched to a gene: 7. CDR3 sequence reads: CASSQGLAGGGEQFF. The CDR3, as DNA: TGTGCCAGCAGCCAGGGCCTAGCGGGAGGCGGTGAGCAGTTCTTC.

The V call is TRBV6-6, the J call TRBJ1-2; 10 nucleotides align to TRBD1. The CDR3 length is 16 residues. CDR1 is MNHNY, CDR2 SVGAGI, per germline (reference sequence). V shed 6 bases and J 3 bases; nucleotides not matched to a gene: 10. The CDR3: CASRNRGTGEHYGYTF. CDR3 DNA sequence: TGTGCCAGCAGGAATAGAGGGACAGGGGAGCACTATGGCTACACCTTC.

This clone was seen a single time. J is TRBJ2-5 and V is TRBV6-5; D is possibly TRBD1 (6 bases). Trimming pared 11 bases from V and 4 bases from J, leaving 11 bases between. This CDR3 has 11 amino acids. CDR1 is MNHEY and CDR2 is SVGAGI in the germline V gene. The chain's CDR3 is CAVRGLETQYF. The CDR3 coding sequence is TGTGCCGTCAGGGGCTTAGAGACCCAGTACTTC.

The gene calls are TRBV9 and TRBJ1-1; D is unclear. The germline V gene has CDR1 SGDLS and CDR2 YYNGEE. The CDR3 is 14 residues long. V was pared by 4 bases and J by 0 bases, with 10 bases between. For the CDR3, the DNA is TGTGCCAGCAGCCTCGAAGCAATGAACACTGAAGCTTTCTTT. Its protein product is CASSLEAMNTEAFF.

This clone has more than one count but fewer than ten. The chain carries TRBV5-4 and TRBJ1-2, with TRBD1 matching over 8 bases. Trimming cost V 0 bases and J 4 bases; bases outside gene matches: 5. The CDR3 is 15 amino acids. Germline V gene sequence: CDR1 SGHNT, CDR2 YYREEE (reference sequence). The CDR3 is CASSLGQGLIYGYTF. The CDR3 DNA is TGTGCCAGCAGCTTGGGACAGGGGTTAATCTATGGCTACACCTTC.

The chain combines TRBV19 with TRBJ2-3, with 9 bases matching TRBD2. The CDR3 is made up of 15 amino acids. Germline CDR1 LNHDA, CDR2 SQIVND (reference sequence). V shed 5 bases, J shed 3 bases, and the junction held 6 bases outside the gene matches. The CDR3 region is CASSLRRGGTDTQYF. CDR3 nucleotides: TGTGCCAGTAGTCTCCGGCGGGGGGGGACAGATACGCAGTATTTT.

This clone was counted once. At the DNA level, this CDR3 is encoded by other sequences in the same sample as well. The genes are TRBV3-1 (or the pseudogene TRBV3-2) and TRBJ2-3, with no clear D. This CDR3 spans 14 amino acids. Trimming stripped 0 bases from V and 1 base from J, with 5 bases between. The germline V gene encodes CDR1 LGHDT and CDR2 YNNKEL (reference sequence). Written as DNA, the CDR3 is TGTGCCAGCAGCCAAGATTCCGGCACAGATACGCAGTATTTT. Protein product: CASSQDSGTDTQYF.

This chain connects TRBV7-2 to TRBJ1-6; no clear D. Germline V gene data show CDR1 as SGHTA and CDR2 as FQGNSA. V dropped 6 bases and J dropped 4 bases, with 13 bases sitting between them. This CDR3 spans 15 amino acids. The CDR3 here is CASSLDGRYNSPLHF. CDR3 in DNA: TGTGCCAGCAGTCTCGACGGGAGGTATAATTCACCCCTCCACTTT.

The chain recombines TRBV4-3 with TRBJ2-1; unclear D gene. V was clipped by 1 base and J by 5 bases, with 12 bases between them. Germline-derived CDR1 and CDR2 are LGHNA and YSLEER. There are 15 residues in the CDR3. The CDR3 protein is CASSQGSRKDNEQFF. DNA for the CDR3: TGCGCCAGCAGCCAAGGAAGCAGGAAGGACAATGAGCAGTTCTTC.

This chain uses TRBV28 with TRBJ1-3, with 11 bases lining up with TRBD1. J lost 0 bases, V lost 5 bases, and 9 bases had no gene match. Germline V gene data show CDR1 as MDHEN and CDR2 as SYDVKM. There are 18 residues in the CDR3. The CDR3 DNA reads as TGTGCCAGCAGTCTCGGACAGGGGGCGGTTAGCTCTGGAAACACCATATATTTT. Its translation: CASSLGQGAVSSGNTIYF.

The chain couples TRBV7-2 to TRBJ2-1; 10 bases align to TRBD2. The V segment lost 0 bases and the J segment 5 bases; nucleotides outside the gene matches: 1. Germline V lookup: CDR1 SGHTA, CDR2 FQGNSA. This CDR3 contains 15 residues. The CDR3 here is CASSLAGTSDNEQFF. In DNA, the CDR3 is TGTGCCAGCAGCTTAGCCGGGACTAGCGACAATGAGCAGTTCTTC.

This clone came up once. The rearrangement links TRBV18 to TRBJ1-1; D might be TRBD1 (5 bases). Between the trimmed V and J ends, which lost 6 bases and 1 base, there was a span of 9 bases. CDR1 and CDR2 from the germline V gene are KGHSH and LQKENI. This CDR3 has 13 amino acids. The CDR3 DNA is TGTGCCAGCTCTCTTCAGGGGAACACTGAAGCTTTCTTT. It codes for CASSLQGNTEAFF.

The rearrangement joins TRBV10-3 to TRBJ1-6; possibly TRBD1 for D (6 bases). Trimming removed 4 bases from V and 10 bases from J, with 14 bases in between. The CDR3 is made up of 14 amino acids. Germline V gene sequence: CDR1 ENHRY, CDR2 SYGVKD. For the CDR3, the DNA is TGTGCCATCAGTGTGGGGGCGGGCAGGTCACCCCTCCACTTT. It codes for CAISVGAGRSPLHF.

A few counts support this clone. The chain uses TRBV4-3 and TRBJ2-7, with D possibly TRBD1 on 6 matching bases. This CDR3 region has 14 residues. Germline V gives CDR1 LGHNA, CDR2 YSLEER. Trimming cost V 6 bases and J 4 bases, with 16 bases left between them. CDR3 in amino acids: CASSHGQGRYEQYF. CDR3 nucleotides: TGCGCCAGCAGTCACGGGCAGGGGCGGTACGAGCAGTACTTC.

Only a few counts were recorded for this clone. Here the CDR3 DNA reads TGTGCCAGCAGTCCTAACGGGCTAGCGGGCATCTACGAGCAGTACTTC. It encodes CASSPNGLAGIYEQYF. The V call is TRBV28, the J call TRBJ2-7, with TRBD2 matching 8 bases. The V segment lost 5 bases and the J segment 3 bases; nucleotides outside the gene matches: 12. The CDR3 extends over 16 amino acids. CDR1 MDHEN and CDR2 SYDVKM come from the germline V gene.

This sequence joins TRBV11-2 and TRBJ1-1, with TRBD1 matching 9 bases. Germline V gene data show CDR1 as SGHAT and CDR2 as FQNNGV. With 5 bases clipped from V and 8 bases from J, the junction kept 6 bases outside the gene matches. The CDR3 extends over 13 amino acids. DNA of the CDR3: TGTGCCAGCAGCCTGGACAGGGGAACGGAAGCTTTCTTT. It specifies CASSLDRGTEAFF.

This chain connects TRBV28 to TRBJ2-7; 7 nucleotides align to TRBD2. The CDR3 consists of 13 residues. The trim removed 3 bases at V and 1 base at J, leaving 0 bases unmatched. Looked up from germline, CDR1 is MDHEN and CDR2 is SYDVKM. The CDR3 reads CASSFGGSYEQYF. The CDR3 bases are TGTGCCAGCAGTTTCGGGGGGTCCTACGAGCAGTACTTC.

This clone was observed once. Other DNA sequences within the sample encode an identical CDR3. The V and J genes are TRBV4-2 and TRBJ1-5, with D unclear. Trimming cost V 0 bases and J 5 bases, with 5 bases left between them. CDR3 length equals 13 residues. Germline V gene data show CDR1 as LGHNA and CDR2 as YNFKEQ. The CDR3 here is CASSQDLDQPQHF. The CDR3 DNA follows: TGTGCCAGCAGCCAAGATTTAGATCAGCCCCAGCATTTT.

J is TRBJ2-2 and V is TRBV30; 7 bases match TRBD1. The germline CDR1 and CDR2 sequences are GTSNPN and SVGIG (reference sequence). The V gene end was trimmed by 2 bases and the J gene end by 0 bases; junction bases not matched to a gene: 3. The CDR3 spans 15 residues. In DNA form, the CDR3 reads TGTGCCTGGAGTTCCGGACAGGCGAACACCGGGGAGCTGTTTTTT. It specifies CAWSSGQANTGELFF.